A single sample is the source of the 11 T cell receptor beta chains below, sequenced in a study of cytomegalovirus exposure and HLA in healthy donors. Primers: 60 Vbeta forward and 13 Jbeta reverse. The method was immunoSEQ multiplex PCR; TCRdb's version includes in-frame clones alone and lacks a portion of them. The profile shows about 87,000 clones, approximately 74% of them singletons. The sequencing sample was made of PBMCs. The receptors come from a man between 25 and 39 years old in good health and CMV-seropositive.

The genes are TRBV6-1 and TRBJ1-2; TRBD1 is a possible D gene (5 bases). V was clipped by 4 bases and J by 5 bases, with 8 bases between them. The CDR3 is made up of 12 amino acids. The V gene's germline CDR1 is MNHNS and CDR2 SASEGT. The CDR3 loop reads CASSGQGYGYTF. The CDR3 DNA sequence: TGTGCCAGCAGTGGGCAGGGATATGGCTACACCTTC.

The V gene is TRBV18, the J gene TRBJ2-7; 10 bases map to TRBD1. With 6 bases clipped from V and 5 bases from J, the junction kept 7 bases outside the gene matches. This CDR3 has 14 amino acids. CDR1 KGHSH and CDR2 LQKENI come from the germline V gene. The CDR3 spells CASSLGTGVHEQYF. In DNA, the CDR3 is TGTGCCAGCTCCCTCGGGACAGGGGTCCACGAGCAGTACTTC.

The chain joins TRBV28 to TRBJ1-5; TRBD1 might be the D (5 bases). This CDR3 contains 15 residues. Germline values: CDR1 MDHEN, CDR2 SYDVKM. V was pared by 4 bases and J by 7 bases, with 17 bases between. The CDR3 nucleotides read TGTGCCAGCAGTTCGAAAAGGGGCGTGGGGCAGCCCCAGCATTTT. Translation gives CASSSKRGVGQPQHF.

This chain links TRBV18 with TRBJ1-1; TRBD1 aligns across 9 bases. Per the germline V gene, CDR1 is KGHSH and CDR2 is LQKENI. This CDR3 comprises 16 residues. With 0 bases clipped from V and 4 bases from J, the junction kept 6 bases outside the gene matches. The CDR3 DNA is TGTGCCAGCTCACCACCAACAGGGGGCTTGAGCACTGAAGCTTTCTTT. Translated, it gives CASSPPTGGLSTEAFF.

The chain combines TRBV6-6 with TRBJ2-7; 7 bases are a match to TRBD1. This CDR3 has 14 amino acids. Germline V gene data show CDR1 as MNHNY and CDR2 as SVGAGI (reference sequence). Trimming cost V 0 bases and J 7 bases; bases outside gene matches: 6. The CDR3 DNA reads as TGTGCCAGCAGTTACTCGACAGGGCCGAGGGAGCAGTACTTC. Translation gives CASSYSTGPREQYF.

This clone turned up a few times. The chain employs TRBV28 and TRBJ1-1; 9 bases are shared with TRBD1. This CDR3 spans 14 amino acids. In germline, CDR1 is MDHEN, CDR2 SYDVKM. Trimming took 5 bases from V and 6 from J; bases not matched to a gene: 7. CDR3 region: CASSRGQGRPEAFF. The DNA for the CDR3 is TGTGCCAGCAGTCGAGGACAGGGGAGACCTGAAGCTTTCTTT.

The CDR3 nucleotides read TGTGCCAGCATCGAGGAGGCAGGGGTCCGCGAGCAGTACTTC. It translates to CASIEEAGVREQYF. The chain carries TRBV7-9 and TRBJ2-7, with D possibly TRBD1 on 6 matching bases. This CDR3 is built from 14 residues. Trimming cost V 7 bases and J 6 bases, with 19 bases left between them. Germline CDR1 SEHNR, CDR2 FQNEAQ (reference sequence).

The chain joins TRBV30 to TRBJ2-5, with D perhaps matching TRBD2 (10 bases). Trimming removed 0 bases at V and 3 bases at J, with 20 bases between. Germline V gene data show CDR1 as GTSNPN and CDR2 as SVGIG (reference sequence). This CDR3 has 17 residues. Here the CDR3 DNA reads TGTGCCTGGAGTGTACACAGGGGGCTAGCGGGAGAAGAGACCCAGTACTTC. This codes for CAWSVHRGLAGEETQYF. Drawing the rest from reference TRBV30 and TRBJ2-5, the complete variable domain is SQTIHQWPATLVQPVGSPLSLECTVEGTSNPNLYWYRQAAGRGLQLLFYSVGIGQISSEVPQNLSASRPQDRQFILSSKKLLLSDSGFYLCAWSVHRGLAGEETQYFGPGTRLLVL.

This chain joins TRBV30 and TRBJ1-3; D is perhaps TRBD1 (6 bases). The CDR3 contains 15 residues. The V end lost 3 bases, the J end lost 8 bases, and 20 bases lay between the germline ends. CDR1 is GTSNPN and CDR2 is SVGIG in the germline V gene (reference sequence). The CDR3 loop reads CAWRDKQGPGYTIYF. The DNA of the CDR3 is TGTGCCTGGAGAGACAAACAGGGCCCAGGGTACACCATATATTTT.

The V gene is TRBV5-1, the J gene TRBJ2-1; weak D call: TRBD1 (6 bases). V was clipped by 0 bases and J by 7 bases, with 11 bases between them. This CDR3 is 14 amino acids long. The germline gives CDR1 SGHRS, CDR2 YFSETQ. The CDR3 DNA reads as TGCGCCAGCAGCTTGGGCAACAGGGAGAATGAGCAGTTCTTC. Protein: CASSLGNRENEQFF.

This chain uses TRBV6-5 with TRBJ1-4, with 7 bases fitting TRBD1. V was pared by 3 bases and J by 4 bases, with 2 bases of the junction left unmatched. This CDR3 has 14 amino acids. The germline V gene has CDR1 MNHEY and CDR2 SVGAGI. The CDR3 DNA reads TGTGCCAGCAGTTATTACAGGGGTAATGAAAAACTGTTTTTT. This sequence encodes CASSYYRGNEKLFF.